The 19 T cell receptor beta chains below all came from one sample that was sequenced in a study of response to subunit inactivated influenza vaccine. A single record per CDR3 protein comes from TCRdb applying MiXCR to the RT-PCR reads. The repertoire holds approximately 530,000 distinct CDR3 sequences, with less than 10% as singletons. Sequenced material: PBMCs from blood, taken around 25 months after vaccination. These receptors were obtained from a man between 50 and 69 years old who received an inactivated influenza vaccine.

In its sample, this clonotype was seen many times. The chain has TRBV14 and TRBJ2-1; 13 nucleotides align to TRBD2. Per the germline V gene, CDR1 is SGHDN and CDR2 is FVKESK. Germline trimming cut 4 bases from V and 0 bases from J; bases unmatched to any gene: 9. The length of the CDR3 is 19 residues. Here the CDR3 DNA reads TGTGCCAGCAGCCTTACGGGACTAGCGGGGTATAGCTCCTACAATGAGCAGTTCTTC. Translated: CASSLTGLAGYSSYNEQFF.

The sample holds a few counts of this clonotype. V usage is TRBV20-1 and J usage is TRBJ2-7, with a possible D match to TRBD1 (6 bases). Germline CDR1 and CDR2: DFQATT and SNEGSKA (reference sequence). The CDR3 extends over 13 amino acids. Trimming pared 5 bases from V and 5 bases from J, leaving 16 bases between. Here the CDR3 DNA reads TGCAGTGCTTCCCGAACTTACAGGGACGAGCAGTACTTC. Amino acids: CSASRTYRDEQYF.

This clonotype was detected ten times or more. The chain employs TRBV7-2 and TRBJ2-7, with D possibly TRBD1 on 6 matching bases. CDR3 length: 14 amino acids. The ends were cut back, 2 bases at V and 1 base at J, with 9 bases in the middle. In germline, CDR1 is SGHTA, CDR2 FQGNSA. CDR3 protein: CASSLQGNSYEQYF. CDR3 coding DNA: TGTGCCAGCAGCTTACAGGGGAATTCCTACGAGCAGTACTTC.

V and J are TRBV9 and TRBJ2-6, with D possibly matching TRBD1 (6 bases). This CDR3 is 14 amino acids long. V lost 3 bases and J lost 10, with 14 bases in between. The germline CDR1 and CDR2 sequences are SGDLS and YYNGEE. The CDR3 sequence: CASSDRDNENVLTF. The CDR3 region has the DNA TGTGCCAGCAGCGACCGGGACAACGAAAACGTCCTGACTTTC.

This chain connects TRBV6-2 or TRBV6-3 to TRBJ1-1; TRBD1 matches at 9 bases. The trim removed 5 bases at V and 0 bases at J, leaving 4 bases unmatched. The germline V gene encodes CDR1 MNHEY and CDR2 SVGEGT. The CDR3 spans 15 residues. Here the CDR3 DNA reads TGTGCCAGCAGTAACCGGGACAGGGTGAACACTGAAGCTTTCTTT. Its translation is CASSNRDRVNTEAFF.

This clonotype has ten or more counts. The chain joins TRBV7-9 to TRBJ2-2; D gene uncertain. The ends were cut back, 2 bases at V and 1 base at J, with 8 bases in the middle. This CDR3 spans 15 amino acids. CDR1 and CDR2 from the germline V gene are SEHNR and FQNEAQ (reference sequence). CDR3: CASSLRRLNTGELFF. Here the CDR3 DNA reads TGTGCCAGCAGCTTAAGACGGTTGAACACCGGGGAGCTGTTTTTT. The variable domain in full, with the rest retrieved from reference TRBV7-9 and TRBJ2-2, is DTGVSQNPRHKITKRGQNVTFRCDPISEHNRLYWYRQTLGQGPEFLTYFQNEAQLEKSRLLSDRFSAERPKGSFSTLEIQRTEQGDSAMYLCASSLRRLNTGELFFGEGSRLTVL.

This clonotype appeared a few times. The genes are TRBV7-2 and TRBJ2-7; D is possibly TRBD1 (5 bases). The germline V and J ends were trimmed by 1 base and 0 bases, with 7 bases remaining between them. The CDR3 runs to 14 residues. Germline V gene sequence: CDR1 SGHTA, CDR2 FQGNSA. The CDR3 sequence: CASSLGTISYEQYF. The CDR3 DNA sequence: TGTGCCAGCAGCTTAGGGACAATCTCCTACGAGCAGTACTTC.

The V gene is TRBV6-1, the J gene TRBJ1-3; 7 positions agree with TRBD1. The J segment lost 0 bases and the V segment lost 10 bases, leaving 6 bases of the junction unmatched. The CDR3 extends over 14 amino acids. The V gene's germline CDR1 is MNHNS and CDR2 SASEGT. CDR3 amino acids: CATGGTDSGNTIYF. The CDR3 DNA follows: TGTGCCACCGGGGGGACAGACTCTGGAAACACCATATATTTT.

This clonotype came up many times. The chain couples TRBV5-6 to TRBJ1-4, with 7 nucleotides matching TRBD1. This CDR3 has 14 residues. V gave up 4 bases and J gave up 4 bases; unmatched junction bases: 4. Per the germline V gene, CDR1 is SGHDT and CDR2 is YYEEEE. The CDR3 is CASSTGTVNEKLFF. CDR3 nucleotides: TGTGCCAGCAGCACCGGGACAGTTAATGAAAAACTGTTTTTT.

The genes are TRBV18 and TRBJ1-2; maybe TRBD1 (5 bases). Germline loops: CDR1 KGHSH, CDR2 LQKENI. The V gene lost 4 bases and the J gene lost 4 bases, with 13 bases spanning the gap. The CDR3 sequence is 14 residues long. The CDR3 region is CASSQGAESYGYTF. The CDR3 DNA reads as TGTGCCAGCTCACAAGGGGCAGAGAGCTATGGCTACACCTTC. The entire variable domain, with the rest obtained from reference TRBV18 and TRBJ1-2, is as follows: NAGVMQNPRHLVRRRGQEARLRCSPMKGHSHVYWYRQLPEEGLKFMVYLQKENIIDESGMPKERFSAEFPKEGPSILRIQQVVRGDSAAYFCASSQGAESYGYTFGSGTRLTVV.

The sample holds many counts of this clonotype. The CDR3 reads CASREGQGWYEQYF. CDR3 nucleotides: TGTGCCAGCAGAGAGGGACAGGGGTGGTACGAGCAGTACTTC. The chain combines TRBV12-3 or TRBV12-4 with TRBJ2-7; 10 positions match TRBD1. J was trimmed by 4 bases and V by 6 bases; bases with no gene match: 6. This CDR3 is 14 amino acids long.

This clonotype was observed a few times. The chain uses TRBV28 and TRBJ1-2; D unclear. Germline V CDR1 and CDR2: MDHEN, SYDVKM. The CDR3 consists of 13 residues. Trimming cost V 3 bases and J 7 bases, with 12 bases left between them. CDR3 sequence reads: CASSLEADGGYTF. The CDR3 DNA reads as TGTGCCAGCAGTTTGGAGGCGGACGGTGGCTACACCTTC.

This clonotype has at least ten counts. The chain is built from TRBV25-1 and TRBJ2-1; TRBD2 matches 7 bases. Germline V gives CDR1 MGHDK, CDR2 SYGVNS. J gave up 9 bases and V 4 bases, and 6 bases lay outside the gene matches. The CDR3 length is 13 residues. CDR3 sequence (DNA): TGTGCCAGCAGTGCCGGGACTAAAAGTGAGCAGTTCTTC. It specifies CASSAGTKSEQFF.

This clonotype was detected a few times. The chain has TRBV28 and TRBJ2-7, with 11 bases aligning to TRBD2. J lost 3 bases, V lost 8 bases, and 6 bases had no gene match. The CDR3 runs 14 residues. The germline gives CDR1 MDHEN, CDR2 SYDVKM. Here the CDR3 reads CASYGTSGYYEQYF. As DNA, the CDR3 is TGTGCCAGCTATGGGACTAGCGGTTACTACGAGCAGTACTTC.

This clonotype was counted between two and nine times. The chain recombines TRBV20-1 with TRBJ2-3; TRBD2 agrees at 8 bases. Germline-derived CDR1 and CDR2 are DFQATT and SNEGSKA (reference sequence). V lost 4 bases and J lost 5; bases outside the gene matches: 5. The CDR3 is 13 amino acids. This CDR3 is CSAMRGAGDTQYF. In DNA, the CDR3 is TGCAGTGCTATGCGGGGGGCCGGAGATACGCAGTATTTT.

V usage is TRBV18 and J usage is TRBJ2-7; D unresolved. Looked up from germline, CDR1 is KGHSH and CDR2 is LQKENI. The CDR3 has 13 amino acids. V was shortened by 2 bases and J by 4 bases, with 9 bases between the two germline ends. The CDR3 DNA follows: TGTGCCAGCTCACCATTCGTGGAATACGAGCAGTACTTC. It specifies CASSPFVEYEQYF.

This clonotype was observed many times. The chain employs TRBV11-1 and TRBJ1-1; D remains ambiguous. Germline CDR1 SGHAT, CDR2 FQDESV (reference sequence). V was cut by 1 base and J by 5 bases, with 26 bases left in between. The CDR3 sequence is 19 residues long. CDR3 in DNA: TGTGCCAGCAGCTTAGGAAGGGTTTTTCCCCCATCTCCCCCAACTGAAGCTTTCTTT. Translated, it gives CASSLGRVFPPSPPTEAFF.

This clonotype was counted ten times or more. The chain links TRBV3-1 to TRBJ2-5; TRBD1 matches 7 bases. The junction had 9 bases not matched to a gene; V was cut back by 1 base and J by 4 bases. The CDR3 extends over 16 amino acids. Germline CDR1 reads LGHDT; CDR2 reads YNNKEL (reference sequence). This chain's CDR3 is CASSQAGEGARETQYF. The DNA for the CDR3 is TGTGCCAGCAGCCAAGCGGGTGAGGGGGCGCGAGAGACCCAGTACTTC.

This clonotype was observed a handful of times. The CDR3 sequence is CATRDRAWNTEAFF. In nucleotides, the CDR3 is TGTGCCACCCGGGACAGGGCTTGGAACACTGAAGCTTTCTTT. V is TRBV12-3 or TRBV12-4 and J is TRBJ1-1; 9 positions match TRBD1. The trim removed 10 bases at V and 1 base at J, leaving 7 bases unmatched. The CDR3 length is 14 residues.